The clone carrying this TCR beta chain was recorded many times. The antigen is undetermined. The data derive from a study of T cells after yellow fever vaccination. Template switching with 5'RACE generated the TCR cDNA and added a universal primer site and UMIs. Each CDR3 protein is one row after TCRdb ran MiXCR on the 5' RACE reads. The sample carries about 300,000 distinct CDR3 sequences, 6.5% to 8.5% recorded once. Study-wide results and caveats: FACS-sorted repertoires might harbor abundant contaminating clonotypes from the bulk population.

From germline, CDR1 is SEHNR and CDR2 FQNEAQ (reference sequence). The CDR3 sequence is 16 residues long. Trimming removed 5 bases from V and 2 bases from J; junction bases left unmatched: 8. The V and J genes are TRBV7-9 and TRBJ2-1; TRBD1 matches at 8 bases. The sample consisted of PBMCs, taken around 45 days after the first yellow fever vaccination. The TCR originated in a young man who received the YFV17D yellow fever vaccine. CDR3 bases: TGTGCCAGCAGCCCGAGGACAGGGCTCGCCTACAATGAGCAGTTCTTC. Translating it yields CASSPRTGLAYNEQFF.